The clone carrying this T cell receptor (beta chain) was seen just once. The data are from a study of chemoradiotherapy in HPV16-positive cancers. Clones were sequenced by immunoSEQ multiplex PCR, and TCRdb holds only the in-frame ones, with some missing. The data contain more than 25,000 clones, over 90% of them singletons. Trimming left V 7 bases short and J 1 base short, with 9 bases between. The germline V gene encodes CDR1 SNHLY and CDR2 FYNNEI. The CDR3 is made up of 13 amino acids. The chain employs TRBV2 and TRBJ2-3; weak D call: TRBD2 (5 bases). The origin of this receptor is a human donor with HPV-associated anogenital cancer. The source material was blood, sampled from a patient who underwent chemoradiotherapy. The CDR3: CASMRRGTDTQYF. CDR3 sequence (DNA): TGTGCCAGCATGAGGCGGGGCACAGATACGCAGTATTTT. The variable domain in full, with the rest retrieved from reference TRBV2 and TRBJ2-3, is EPEVTQTPSHQVTQMGQEVILRCVPISNHLYFYWYRQILGQKVEFLVSFYNNEISEKSEIFDDQFSVERPDGSNFTLKIRSTKLEDSAMYFCASMRRGTDTQYFGPGTRLTVL.